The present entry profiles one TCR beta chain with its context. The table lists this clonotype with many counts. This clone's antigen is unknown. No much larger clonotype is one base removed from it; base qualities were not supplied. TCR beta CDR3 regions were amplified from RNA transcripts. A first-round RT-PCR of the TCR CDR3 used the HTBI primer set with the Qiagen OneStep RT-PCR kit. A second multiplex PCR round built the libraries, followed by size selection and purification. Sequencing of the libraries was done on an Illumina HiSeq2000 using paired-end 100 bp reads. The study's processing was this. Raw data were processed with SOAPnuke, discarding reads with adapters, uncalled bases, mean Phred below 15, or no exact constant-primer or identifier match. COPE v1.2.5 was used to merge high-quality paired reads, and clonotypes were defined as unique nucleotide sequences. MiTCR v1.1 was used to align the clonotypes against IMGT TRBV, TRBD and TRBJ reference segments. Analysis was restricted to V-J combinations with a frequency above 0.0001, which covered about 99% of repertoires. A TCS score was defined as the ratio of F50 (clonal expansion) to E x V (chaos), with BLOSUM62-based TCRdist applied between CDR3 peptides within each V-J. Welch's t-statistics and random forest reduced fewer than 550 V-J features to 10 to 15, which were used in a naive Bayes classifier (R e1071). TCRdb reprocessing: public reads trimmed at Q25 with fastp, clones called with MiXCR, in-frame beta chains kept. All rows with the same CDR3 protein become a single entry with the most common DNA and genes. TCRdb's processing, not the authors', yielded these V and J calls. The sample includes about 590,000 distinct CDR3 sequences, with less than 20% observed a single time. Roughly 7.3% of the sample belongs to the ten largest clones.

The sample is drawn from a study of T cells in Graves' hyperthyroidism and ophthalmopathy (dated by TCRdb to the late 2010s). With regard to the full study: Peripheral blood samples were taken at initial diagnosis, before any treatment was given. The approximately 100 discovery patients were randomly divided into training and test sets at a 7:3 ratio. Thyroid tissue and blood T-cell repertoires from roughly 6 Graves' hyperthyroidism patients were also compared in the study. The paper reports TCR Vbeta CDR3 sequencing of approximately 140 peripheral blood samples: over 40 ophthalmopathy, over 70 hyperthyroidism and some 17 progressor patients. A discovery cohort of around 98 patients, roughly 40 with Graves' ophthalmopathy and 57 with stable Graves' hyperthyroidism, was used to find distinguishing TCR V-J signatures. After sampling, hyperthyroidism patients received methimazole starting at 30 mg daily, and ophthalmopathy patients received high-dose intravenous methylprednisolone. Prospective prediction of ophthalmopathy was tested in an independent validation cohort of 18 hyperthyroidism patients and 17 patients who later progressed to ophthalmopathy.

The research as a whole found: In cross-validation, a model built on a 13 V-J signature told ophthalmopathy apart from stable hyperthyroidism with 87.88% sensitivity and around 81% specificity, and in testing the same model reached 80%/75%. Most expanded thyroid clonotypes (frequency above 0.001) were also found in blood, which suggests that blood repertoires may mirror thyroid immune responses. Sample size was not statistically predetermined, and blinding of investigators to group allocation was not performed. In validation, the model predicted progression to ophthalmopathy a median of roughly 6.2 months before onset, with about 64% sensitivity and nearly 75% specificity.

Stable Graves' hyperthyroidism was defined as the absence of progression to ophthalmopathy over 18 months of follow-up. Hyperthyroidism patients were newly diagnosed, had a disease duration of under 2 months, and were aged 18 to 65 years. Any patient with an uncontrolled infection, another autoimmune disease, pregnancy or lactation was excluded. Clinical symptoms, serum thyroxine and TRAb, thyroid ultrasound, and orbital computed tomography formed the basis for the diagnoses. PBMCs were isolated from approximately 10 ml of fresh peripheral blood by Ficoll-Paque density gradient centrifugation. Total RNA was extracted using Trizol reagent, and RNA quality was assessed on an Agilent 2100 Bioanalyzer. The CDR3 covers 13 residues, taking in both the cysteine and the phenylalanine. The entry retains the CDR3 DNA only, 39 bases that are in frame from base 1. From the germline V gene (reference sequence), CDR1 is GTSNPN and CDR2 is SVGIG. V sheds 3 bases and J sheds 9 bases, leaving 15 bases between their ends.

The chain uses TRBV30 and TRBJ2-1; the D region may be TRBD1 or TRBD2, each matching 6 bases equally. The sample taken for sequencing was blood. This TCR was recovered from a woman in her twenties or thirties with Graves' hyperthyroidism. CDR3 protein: CAWRLAQGGEQFF. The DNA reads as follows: TGTGCCTGGAGACTAGCACAAGGGGGTGAGCAGTTCTTC.